Below, 8 T cell receptor beta chains from the same sample are listed, as sequenced in a study of blood T cell repertoires in COVID-19. The assay was immunoSEQ multiplex PCR, and TCRdb's table has in-frame clones only and misses some. The sample has more than 95,000 clones; roughly four fifths are singletons. Sequenced input: peripheral blood. The receptor source for this set is a man aged 60 to 69 with acute or convalescent COVID-19.

The J gene is TRBJ2-7, the V gene TRBV11-3; the match to TRBD2 covers 14 bases. Per the germline V gene, CDR1 is SGHNT and CDR2 is YENEEA. J lost 2 bases, V lost 5 bases, and 11 bases had no gene match. The CDR3 is made up of 18 amino acids. The CDR3 loop reads CASSPGTSGSSPAYEQYF. The CDR3 region has the DNA TGTGCCAGCAGCCCGGGGACTAGCGGGAGCTCCCCCGCCTACGAGCAGTACTTC.

This chain links TRBV9 with TRBJ1-4; D gene uncertain. The CDR3 runs to 15 residues. The germline V gene has CDR1 SGDLS and CDR2 YYNGEE. V lost 4 bases to trimming and J lost 5 bases, with 15 bases between them. Here the CDR3 DNA reads TGTGCCAGCAGCCCAGAGGGCAGTTTAAATGAAAAACTGTTTTTT. Its translation: CASSPEGSLNEKLFF.

V gene TRBV5-1 combines with J gene TRBJ1-4, with 8 bases aligning to TRBD1. The V gene's germline CDR1 is SGHRS and CDR2 YFSETQ. Trimming removed 5 bases from V and 4 bases from J; junction bases left unmatched: 7. The CDR3 runs to 15 residues. The CDR3 sequence is CASSQDRASNEKLFF. The CDR3 bases are TGCGCCAGCAGTCAGGACAGGGCGAGTAATGAAAAACTGTTTTTT.

V and J are TRBV19 and TRBJ1-2, with D maybe TRBD1 (5 bases). The CDR3 covers 15 residues. Germline CDR1 reads LNHDA; CDR2 reads SQIVND (reference sequence). V lost 8 bases to trimming and J lost 1 base, with 17 bases between them. Written as DNA, the CDR3 is TGTGCCAGTTGCCCTACATGGGGCTTTAACTATGGCTACACCTTC. The encoded protein is CASCPTWGFNYGYTF. Full variable domain (rest looked up from reference TRBV19 and TRBJ1-2): DGGITQSPKYLFRKEGQNVTLSCEQNLNHDAMYWYRQDPGQGLRLIYYSQIVNDFQKGDIAEGYSVSREKKESFPLTVTSAQKNPTAFYLCASCPTWGFNYGYTFGSGTRLTVV.

The genes are TRBV28 and TRBJ1-1; possible D gene TRBD1, 6 bases. V was cut by 5 bases and J by 2 bases, with 12 bases left in between. From germline, CDR1 is MDHEN and CDR2 SYDVKM. The CDR3 is 14 amino acids. The CDR3 sequence: CASSTGTLNTEAFF. DNA of the CDR3: TGTGCCAGCAGTACTGGGACATTAAACACTGAAGCTTTCTTT. Supplemented by reference TRBV28 and TRBJ1-1, the full variable domain reads DVKVTQSSRYLVKRTGEKVFLECVQDMDHENMFWYRQDPGLGLRLIYFSYDVKMKEKGDIPEGYSVSREKKERFSLILESASTNQTSMYLCASSTGTLNTEAFFGQGTRLTVV.

The CDR3 sequence is CASSQDRGSIYEQYF. The CDR3 bases are TGCGCCAGCAGCCAAGATCGGGGGAGCATCTACGAGCAGTACTTC. V and J are TRBV4-3 and TRBJ2-7, with D maybe TRBD2 (6 bases). This CDR3 comprises 15 residues. Trimming pared 0 bases from V and 3 bases from J, leaving 12 bases between. Germline V gives CDR1 LGHNA, CDR2 YSLEER.

The rearrangement links TRBV7-3 to TRBJ2-1; 10 positions agree with TRBD1. This CDR3 comprises 15 residues. With 5 bases clipped from V and 8 bases from J, the junction kept 9 bases outside the gene matches. Germline V CDR1 and CDR2: SGHTA, FQGTGA. The CDR3 bases are TGTGCCAGCAGCCCGGGACAGGGGAGTAGGTATGAGCAGTTCTTC. This sequence encodes CASSPGQGSRYEQFF.

The chain joins TRBV29-1 to TRBJ1-4, with D tentatively TRBD1 (5 bases). The CDR3 is 14 residues long. The V and J ends lost 4 bases and 8 bases respectively, with 17 bases between them. Germline V lookup: CDR1 SQVTM, CDR2 ANQGSEA. The chain's CDR3 is CSVVSPGHGEKLFF. The CDR3 DNA follows: TGCAGCGTTGTGTCCCCCGGACATGGGGAAAAACTGTTTTTT.